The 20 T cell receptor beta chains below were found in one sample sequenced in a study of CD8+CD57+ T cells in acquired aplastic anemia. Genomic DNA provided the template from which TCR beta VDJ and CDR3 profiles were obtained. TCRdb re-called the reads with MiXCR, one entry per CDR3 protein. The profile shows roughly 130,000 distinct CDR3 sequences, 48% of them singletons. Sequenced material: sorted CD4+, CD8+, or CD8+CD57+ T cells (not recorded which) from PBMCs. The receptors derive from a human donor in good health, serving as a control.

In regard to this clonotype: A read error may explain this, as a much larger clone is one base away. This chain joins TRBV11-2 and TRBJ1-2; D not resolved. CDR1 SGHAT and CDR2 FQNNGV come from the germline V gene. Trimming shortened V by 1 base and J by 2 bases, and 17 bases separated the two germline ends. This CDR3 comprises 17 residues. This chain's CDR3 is CASSLGLSTCSNYGYTF. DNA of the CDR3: TGTGCCAGCAGCTTAGGGTTATCGACTTGTAGCAACTATGGCTACACCTTC.

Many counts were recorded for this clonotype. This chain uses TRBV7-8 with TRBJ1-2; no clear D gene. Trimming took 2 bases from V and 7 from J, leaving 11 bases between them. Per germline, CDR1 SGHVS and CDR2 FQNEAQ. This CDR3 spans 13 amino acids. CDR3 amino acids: CASSLSGLGGYTF. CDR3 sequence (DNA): TGTGCCAGCAGCTTATCTGGGCTGGGTGGCTACACCTTC.

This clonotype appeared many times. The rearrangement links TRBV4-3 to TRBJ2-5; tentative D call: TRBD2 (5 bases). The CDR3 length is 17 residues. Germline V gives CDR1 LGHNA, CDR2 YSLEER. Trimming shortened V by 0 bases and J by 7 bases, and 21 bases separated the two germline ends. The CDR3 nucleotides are TGCGCCAGCAGCCAAGATGGGAAGGCCGGGAAAGGGAGGACCCAGTACTTC. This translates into CASSQDGKAGKGRTQYF.

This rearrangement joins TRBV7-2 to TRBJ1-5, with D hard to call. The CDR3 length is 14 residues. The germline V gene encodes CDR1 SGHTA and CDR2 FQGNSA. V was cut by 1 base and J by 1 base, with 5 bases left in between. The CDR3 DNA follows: TGTGCCAGCAGCTTAGAAGGAAGCAATCAGCCCCAGCATTTT. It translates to CASSLEGSNQPQHF.

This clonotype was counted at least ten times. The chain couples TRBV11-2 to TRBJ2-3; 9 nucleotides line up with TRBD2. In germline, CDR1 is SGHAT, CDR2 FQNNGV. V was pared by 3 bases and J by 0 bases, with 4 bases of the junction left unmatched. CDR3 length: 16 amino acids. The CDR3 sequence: CASSFGGGASTDTQYF. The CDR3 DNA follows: TGTGCCAGCAGCTTCGGCGGGGGGGCAAGCACAGATACGCAGTATTTT. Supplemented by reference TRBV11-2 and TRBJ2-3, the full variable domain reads EAGVAQSPRYKIIEKRQSVAFWCNPISGHATLYWYQQILGQGPKLLIQFQNNGVVDDSQLPKDRFSAERLKGVDSTLKIQPAKLEDSAVYLCASSFGGGASTDTQYFGPGTRLTVL.

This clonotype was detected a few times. The CDR3 is CSVESTGEQFF. The CDR3 bases are TGCAGCGTTGAGTCCACAGGGGAGCAGTTCTTC. The V and J genes are TRBV29-1 and TRBJ2-1, with D possibly TRBD1 on 6 matching bases. The ends were cut back, 3 bases at V and 10 bases at J, with 10 bases in the middle. The CDR3 spans 11 residues. CDR1 is SQVTM, CDR2 ANQGSEA, per germline.

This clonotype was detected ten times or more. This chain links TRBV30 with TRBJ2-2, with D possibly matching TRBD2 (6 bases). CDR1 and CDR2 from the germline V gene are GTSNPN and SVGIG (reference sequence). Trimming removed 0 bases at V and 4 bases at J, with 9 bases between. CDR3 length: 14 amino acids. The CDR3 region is CAWSVLGGTGELFF. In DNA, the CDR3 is TGTGCCTGGAGTGTACTGGGGGGCACCGGGGAGCTGTTTTTT.

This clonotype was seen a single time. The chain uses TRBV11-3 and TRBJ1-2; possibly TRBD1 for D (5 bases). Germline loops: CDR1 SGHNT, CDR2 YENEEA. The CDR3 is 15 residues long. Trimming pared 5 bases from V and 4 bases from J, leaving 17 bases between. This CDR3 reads CASSPSAGLIYGYTF. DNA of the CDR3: TGTGCCAGCAGCCCCTCCGCGGGGCTGATCTATGGCTACACCTTC. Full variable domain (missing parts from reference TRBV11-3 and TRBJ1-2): EAGVVQSPRYKIIEKKQPVAFWCNPISGHNTLYWYLQNLGQGPELLIRYENEEAVDDSQLPKDRFSAERLKGVDSTLKIQPAELGDSAVYLCASSPSAGLIYGYTFGSGTRLTVV.

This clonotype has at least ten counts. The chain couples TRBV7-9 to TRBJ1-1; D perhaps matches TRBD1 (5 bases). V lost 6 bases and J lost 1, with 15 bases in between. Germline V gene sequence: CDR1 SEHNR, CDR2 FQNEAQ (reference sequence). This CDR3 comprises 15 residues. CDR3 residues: CASSLDGGRNTEAFF. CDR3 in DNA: TGTGCCAGCAGTCTTGACGGGGGGAGGAACACTGAAGCTTTCTTT.

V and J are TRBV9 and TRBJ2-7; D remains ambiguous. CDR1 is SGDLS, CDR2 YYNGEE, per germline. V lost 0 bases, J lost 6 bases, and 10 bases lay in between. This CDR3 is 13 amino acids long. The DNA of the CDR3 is TGTGCCAGCAGCGTAGGGGTCGACCGCGAGCAGTACTTC. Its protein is CASSVGVDREQYF. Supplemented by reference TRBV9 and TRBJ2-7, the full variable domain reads DSGVTQTPKHLITATGQRVTLRCSPRSGDLSVYWYQQSLDQGLQFLIQYYNGEERAKGNILERFSAQQFPDLHSELNLSSLELGDSALYFCASSVGVDREQYFGPGTRLTVT.

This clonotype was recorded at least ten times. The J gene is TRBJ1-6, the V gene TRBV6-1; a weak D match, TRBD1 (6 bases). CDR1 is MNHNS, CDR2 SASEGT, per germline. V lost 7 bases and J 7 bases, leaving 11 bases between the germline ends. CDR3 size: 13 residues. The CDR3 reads CASTLGTNSPLHF. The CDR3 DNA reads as TGTGCCAGCACCTTAGGGACAAATTCACCCCTCCACTTT.

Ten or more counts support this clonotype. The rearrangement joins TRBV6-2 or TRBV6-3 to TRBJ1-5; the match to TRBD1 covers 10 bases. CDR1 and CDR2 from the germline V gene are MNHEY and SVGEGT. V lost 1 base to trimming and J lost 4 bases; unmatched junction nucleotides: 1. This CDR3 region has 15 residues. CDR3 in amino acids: CASSYLGQGNQPQHF. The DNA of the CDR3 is TGTGCCAGCAGTTACTTGGGACAGGGGAATCAGCCCCAGCATTTT.

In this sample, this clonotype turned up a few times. The CDR3 is CASSRPGTSGVRGTDTQYF. The CDR3 DNA follows: TGTGCCAGCAGTAGACCAGGGACTAGCGGGGTTAGGGGCACAGATACGCAGTATTTT. The rearrangement joins TRBV25-1 to TRBJ2-3, with TRBD2 matching over 13 bases. Unmatched junction bases numbered 12, after V lost 5 bases and J lost 1 base. This CDR3 has 19 residues. CDR1 and CDR2 from the germline V gene are MGHDK and SYGVNS.

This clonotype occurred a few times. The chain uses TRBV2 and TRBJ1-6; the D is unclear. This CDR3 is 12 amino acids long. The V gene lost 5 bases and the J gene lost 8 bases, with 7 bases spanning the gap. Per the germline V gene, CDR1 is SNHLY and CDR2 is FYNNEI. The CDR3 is CASSITYSPLHF. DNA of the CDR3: TGTGCCAGCAGTATAACGTATTCACCCCTCCACTTT.

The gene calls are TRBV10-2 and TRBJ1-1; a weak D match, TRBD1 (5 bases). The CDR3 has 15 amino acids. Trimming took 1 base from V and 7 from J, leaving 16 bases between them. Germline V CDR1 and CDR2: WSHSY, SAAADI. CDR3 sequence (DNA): TGCGCCAGCAGTGAGTTACGACTGGGGGGTGATGAAGCTTTCTTT. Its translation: CASSELRLGGDEAFF.

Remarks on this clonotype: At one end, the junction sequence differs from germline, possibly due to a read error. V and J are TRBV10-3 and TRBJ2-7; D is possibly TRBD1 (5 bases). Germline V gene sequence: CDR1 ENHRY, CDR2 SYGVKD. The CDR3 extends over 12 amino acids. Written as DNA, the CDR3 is TGTGCCAGCAGTAACCCAGGGAACGGGCAGTACTTC. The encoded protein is CASSNPGNGQYF.

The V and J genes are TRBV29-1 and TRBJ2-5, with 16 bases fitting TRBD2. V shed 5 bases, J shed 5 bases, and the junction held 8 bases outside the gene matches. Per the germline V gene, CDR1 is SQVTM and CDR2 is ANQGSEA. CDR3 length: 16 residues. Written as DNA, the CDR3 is TGCAGCGTTACCGGGACTAGCGGGGGGGCCTGGGAGACCCAGTACTTC. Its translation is CSVTGTSGGAWETQYF.

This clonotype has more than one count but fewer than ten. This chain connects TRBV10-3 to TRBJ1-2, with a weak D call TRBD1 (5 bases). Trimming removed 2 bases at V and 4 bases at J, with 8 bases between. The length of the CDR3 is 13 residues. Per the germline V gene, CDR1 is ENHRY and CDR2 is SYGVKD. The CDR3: CAISETQGYGYTF. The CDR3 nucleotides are TGTGCCATCAGTGAGACTCAGGGCTATGGCTACACCTTC.

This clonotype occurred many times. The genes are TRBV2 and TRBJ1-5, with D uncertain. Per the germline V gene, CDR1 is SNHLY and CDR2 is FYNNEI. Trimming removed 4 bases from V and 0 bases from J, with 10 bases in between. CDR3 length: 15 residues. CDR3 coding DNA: TGTGCCAGCAGTGCGGGGAGTTATAGCAATCAGCCCCAGCATTTT. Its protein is CASSAGSYSNQPQHF. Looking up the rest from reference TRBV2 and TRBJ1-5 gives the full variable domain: EPEVTQTPSHQVTQMGQEVILRCVPISNHLYFYWYRQILGQKVEFLVSFYNNEISEKSEIFDDQFSVERPDGSNFTLKIRSTKLEDSAMYFCASSAGSYSNQPQHFGDGTRLSIL.

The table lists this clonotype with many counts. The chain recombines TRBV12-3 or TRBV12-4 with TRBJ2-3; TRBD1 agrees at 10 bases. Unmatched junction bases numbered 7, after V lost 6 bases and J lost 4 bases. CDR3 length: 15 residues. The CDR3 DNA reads TGTGCCAGCAGCCTCCGACAGGGGGCATCAGATACGCAGTATTTT. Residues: CASSLRQGASDTQYF.